This entry lists 12 T cell receptor beta chains sequenced from one sample in a study of T-cell reconstitution after alpha-beta-depleted transplantation in children. The authors prepared the TCRbeta library with unique molecular identifiers. MiXCR, applied by TCRdb to the PCR reads, yields one record per CDR3 protein. The sample carries more than 550,000 distinct CDR3 sequences, roughly a tenth recorded once. Sequencing used PBMCs from the stem cell graft donor, obtained from the stem cell graft. The receptors originated from a human donor who donated a stem cell graft to a child with acute myeloid leukemia.

This clonotype was recorded at least ten times. The chain joins TRBV29-1 to TRBJ2-7; the match to TRBD2 covers 8 bases. V shed 4 bases, J shed 2 bases, and the junction held 7 bases outside the gene matches. In germline, CDR1 is SQVTM, CDR2 ANQGSEA. There are 14 residues in the CDR3. The chain's CDR3 is CSVGTSGAPYEQYF. CDR3 DNA: TGCAGCGTTGGTACTAGCGGAGCCCCCTACGAGCAGTACTTC.

This clonotype was observed at least ten times. This chain links TRBV29-1 with TRBJ2-7; 7 nucleotides match TRBD2. V dropped 3 bases and J dropped 2; count of bases not matched to a gene: 1. This CDR3 has 12 amino acids. Looked up from germline, CDR1 is SQVTM and CDR2 is ANQGSEA. The CDR3 loop is CSVEGTTYEQYF. The CDR3 DNA reads as TGCAGCGTTGAGGGGACTACCTACGAGCAGTACTTC.

V is TRBV6-1 and J is TRBJ1-5; unclear D gene. Looked up from germline, CDR1 is MNHNS and CDR2 is SASEGT. This CDR3 region has 15 residues. Trimming removed 2 bases at V and 1 base at J, with 9 bases between. The CDR3: CASSESGWSNQPQHF. The CDR3 DNA reads as TGTGCCAGCAGTGAATCTGGTTGGAGCAATCAGCCCCAGCATTTT.

This clonotype was seen at least ten times. CDR3: CASSATSGTDTQYF. Here the CDR3 DNA reads TGTGCCAGCAGTGCAACTAGCGGAACAGATACGCAGTATTTT. The rearrangement uses TRBV2 and TRBJ2-3, with TRBD2 identical over 8 bases. Germline lookup yields CDR1 SNHLY and CDR2 FYNNEI. CDR3 length equals 14 residues. The V and J ends lost 4 bases and 3 bases, in that order; junction bases with no gene match: 3.

CDR3 nucleotide sequence: TGTGCCAGCAGTGTACAGGGGGCGCGTCAGCCCCAGCATTTT. Protein sequence: CASSVQGARQPQHF. J is TRBJ1-5 and V is TRBV12-3 or TRBV12-4; 9 nucleotides align to TRBD1. V was clipped by 5 bases and J by 6 bases; unmatched bases: 5. The length of the CDR3 is 14 residues.

The sample holds a few counts of this clonotype. The V call is TRBV9, the J call TRBJ1-6, with no clear D. Germline CDR1 is SGDLS and CDR2 is YYNGEE. The CDR3 loop spans 12 amino acids. The V and J ends lost 0 bases and 7 bases respectively, with 2 bases between them. CDR3: CASSVANSPLHF. The CDR3 nucleotides are TGTGCCAGCAGCGTAGCGAATTCACCCCTCCACTTT.

This clonotype was recorded a few times. V is TRBV29-1 and J is TRBJ2-7; TRBD2 might be the D (6 bases). This CDR3 is built from 15 residues. V gave up 5 bases and J gave up 0 bases, with 17 bases separating them. Looked up from germline, CDR1 is SQVTM and CDR2 is ANQGSEA. The CDR3 sequence: CSVTLARGGSYEQYF. As DNA, the CDR3 is TGCAGCGTTACTTTGGCGCGGGGTGGCTCCTACGAGCAGTACTTC.

V and J are TRBV20-1 and TRBJ2-3; D is undetermined. V shed 1 base and J shed 3 bases, with 17 bases lying between them. There are 16 residues in the CDR3. Per the germline V gene, CDR1 is DFQATT and CDR2 is SNEGSKA (reference sequence). The CDR3 is CSARVPARSRTDTQYF. The CDR3 DNA reads as TGCAGTGCTAGAGTACCGGCCCGAAGTCGGACAGATACGCAGTATTTT.

In this sample, this clonotype turned up many times. V usage is TRBV11-2 and J usage is TRBJ2-1; 14 bases map to TRBD2. Germline CDR1 and CDR2: SGHAT and FQNNGV. Trimming cost V 6 bases and J 0 bases; bases outside gene matches: 7. CDR3 length equals 18 residues. The CDR3 sequence: CASRSTGTSGSSYNEQFF. The CDR3 nucleotides read TGTGCCAGCAGGTCAACTGGGACTAGCGGGAGCTCCTACAATGAGCAGTTCTTC.

This clonotype was recorded a few times. The chain has TRBV29-1 and TRBJ1-1, with 7 nucleotides matching TRBD1. The ends lost 6 bases at V and 1 base at J; junction bases unmatched: 5. The CDR3 loop spans 13 amino acids. Germline loops: CDR1 SQVTM, CDR2 ANQGSEA. In DNA form, the CDR3 reads TGCAGCGTCGCCAGGGGGTGGAACACTGAAGCTTTCTTT. It translates to CSVARGWNTEAFF.

This chain uses TRBV5-1 with TRBJ2-7; 8 bases are shared with TRBD1. Germline CDR1 is SGHRS and CDR2 is YFSETQ. The V and J ends lost 0 bases and 5 bases, in that order; junction bases with no gene match: 7. The CDR3 sequence is 15 residues long. This chain's CDR3 is CASSLAGGQGHEQYF. The CDR3 bases are TGCGCCAGCAGCTTGGCCGGAGGACAGGGCCACGAGCAGTACTTC.

This clonotype was counted only a few times. The chain recombines TRBV5-1 with TRBJ2-1, with 9 bases fitting TRBD2. The CDR3 runs 15 residues. J was trimmed by 8 bases and V by 3 bases; bases with no gene match: 9. The V gene's germline CDR1 is SGHRS and CDR2 YFSETQ. In DNA form, the CDR3 reads TGCGCCAGCAGCTCGGAGGTTAGCGGGAGCTATGAGCAGTTCTTC. The encoded protein is CASSSEVSGSYEQFF.